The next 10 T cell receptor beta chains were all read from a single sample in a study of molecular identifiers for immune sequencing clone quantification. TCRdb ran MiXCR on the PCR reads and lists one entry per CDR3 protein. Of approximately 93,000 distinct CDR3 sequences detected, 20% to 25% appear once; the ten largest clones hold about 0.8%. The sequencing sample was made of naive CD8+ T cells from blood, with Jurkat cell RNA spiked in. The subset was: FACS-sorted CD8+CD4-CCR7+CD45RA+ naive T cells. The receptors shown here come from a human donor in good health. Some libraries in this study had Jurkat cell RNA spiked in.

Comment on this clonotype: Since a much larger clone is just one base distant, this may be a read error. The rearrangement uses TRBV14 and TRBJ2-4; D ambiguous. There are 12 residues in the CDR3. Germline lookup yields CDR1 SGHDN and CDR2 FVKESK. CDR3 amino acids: CASSVNKTIQYF. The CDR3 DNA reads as TGTGCCAGCAGCGTTAATAAAACCATTCAGTACTTC.

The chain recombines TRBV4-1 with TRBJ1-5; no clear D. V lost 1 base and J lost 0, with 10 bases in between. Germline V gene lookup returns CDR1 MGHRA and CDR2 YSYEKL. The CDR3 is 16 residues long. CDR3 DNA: TGCGCCAGCAGCCAAGTTGGGGATCTTAGCAATCAGCCCCAGCATTTT. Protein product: CASSQVGDLSNQPQHF.

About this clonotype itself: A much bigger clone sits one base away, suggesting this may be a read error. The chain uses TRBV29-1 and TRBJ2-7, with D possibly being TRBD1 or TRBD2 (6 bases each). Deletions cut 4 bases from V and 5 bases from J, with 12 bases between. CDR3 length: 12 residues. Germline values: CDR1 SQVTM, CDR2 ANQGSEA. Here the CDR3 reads CSVAGGADEQYF. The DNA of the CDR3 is TGCAGCGTTGCCGGGGGCGCGGACGAGCAGTACTTC.

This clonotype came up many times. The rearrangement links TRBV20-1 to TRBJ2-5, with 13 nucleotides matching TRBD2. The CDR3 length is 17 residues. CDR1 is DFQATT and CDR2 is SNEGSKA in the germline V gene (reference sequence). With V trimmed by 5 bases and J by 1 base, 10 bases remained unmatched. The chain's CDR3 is CSADPTGLAGFQETQYF. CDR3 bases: TGCAGTGCTGACCCGACGGGACTAGCGGGGTTCCAAGAGACCCAGTACTTC.

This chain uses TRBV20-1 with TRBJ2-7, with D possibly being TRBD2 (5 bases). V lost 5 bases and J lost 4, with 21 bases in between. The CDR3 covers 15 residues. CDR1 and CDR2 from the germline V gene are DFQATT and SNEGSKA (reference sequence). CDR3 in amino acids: CSAAGWQEASYEQYF. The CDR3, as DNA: TGCAGTGCTGCTGGCTGGCAGGAGGCTTCTTACGAGCAGTACTTC.

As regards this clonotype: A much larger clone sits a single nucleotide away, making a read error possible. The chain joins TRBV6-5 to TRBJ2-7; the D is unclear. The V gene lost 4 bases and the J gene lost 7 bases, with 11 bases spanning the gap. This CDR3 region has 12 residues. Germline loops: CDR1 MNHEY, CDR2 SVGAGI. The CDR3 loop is CASSFQDREQYF. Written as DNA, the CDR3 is TGTGCCAGCAGTTTCCAGGATAGGGAGCAGTACTTC.

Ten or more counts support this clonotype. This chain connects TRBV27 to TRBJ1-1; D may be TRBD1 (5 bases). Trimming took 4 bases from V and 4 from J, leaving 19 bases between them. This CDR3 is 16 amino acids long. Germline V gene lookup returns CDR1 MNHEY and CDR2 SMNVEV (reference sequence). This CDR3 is CASSSSTGARGTEAFF. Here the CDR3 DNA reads TGTGCCAGCAGTTCCTCTACAGGCGCCCGGGGCACTGAAGCTTTCTTT.

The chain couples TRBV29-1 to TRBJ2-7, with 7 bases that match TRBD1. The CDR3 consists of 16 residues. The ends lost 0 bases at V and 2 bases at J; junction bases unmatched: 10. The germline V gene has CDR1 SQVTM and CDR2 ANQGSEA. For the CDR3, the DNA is TGCAGCGTTGAAGATGTCGGGACAGTGGGCCCCTACGAGCAGTACTTC. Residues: CSVEDVGTVGPYEQYF.

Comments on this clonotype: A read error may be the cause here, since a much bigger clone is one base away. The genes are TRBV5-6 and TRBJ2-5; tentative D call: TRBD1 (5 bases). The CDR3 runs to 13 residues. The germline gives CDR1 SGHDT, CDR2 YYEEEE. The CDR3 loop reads CAGSFRQQKTQYF. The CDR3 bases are TGTGCCGGCAGCTTTAGACAGCAGAAGACCCAGTACTTC.

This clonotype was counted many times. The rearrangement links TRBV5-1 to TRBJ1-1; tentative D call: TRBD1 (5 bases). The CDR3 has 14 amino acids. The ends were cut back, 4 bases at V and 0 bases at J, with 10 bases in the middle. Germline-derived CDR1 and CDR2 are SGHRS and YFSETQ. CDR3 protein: CASSPTVMNTEAFF. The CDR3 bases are TGCGCCAGCAGCCCGACAGTAATGAACACTGAAGCTTTCTTT.